A single sample is the source of the 15 T cell receptor beta chains below, sequenced in a study of T cell responses to AZD1222 COVID-19 vaccine (dated by TCRdb to 2020 to 2022). The time point tag for this specimen amounts to: about 28 days (+/-7) after the second vaccine dose. Libraries came from the immunoSEQ multiplex PCR assay. TCRdb's version of the immuneACCESS table is confined to in-frame rearrangements and falls short of the full clone set. An unresolved V gene accounts for under half of the shortfall where checked; the remainder is of unknown origin. A total of 70,000 to 100,000 clones appear in this sample, about 93% of them only once. In total, the top ten clones hold roughly 3.1% of the sample. The specimen was peripheral blood, collected 28 days after the second AZD1222 dose. Receptor source: an adult who received the AZD1222 COVID-19 vaccine.

In this sample, this clone turned up once. The gene calls are TRBV7-2 and TRBJ2-3, with D hard to call. The CDR3 loop spans 13 amino acids. CDR1 and CDR2 (germline): SGHTA, FQGNSA. V dropped 2 bases and J dropped 2 bases, with 5 bases sitting between them. The CDR3 DNA is TGTGCCAGCAGCTTATTTATCACAGATACGCAGTATTTT. Amino acid sequence: CASSLFITDTQYF.

The chain uses TRBV27 and TRBJ1-1; D unresolved. This CDR3 is built from 14 residues. V lost 4 bases and J lost 5, with 14 bases in between. The germline V gene has CDR1 MNHEY and CDR2 SMNVEV (reference sequence). CDR3 loop: CASSSLGGLTEAFF. The CDR3 DNA follows: TGTGCCAGCAGTTCCTTGGGAGGGTTGACTGAAGCTTTCTTT.

This clone was counted a single time. V gene TRBV30 combines with J gene TRBJ1-4; no firm D call. The CDR3 runs to 12 residues. In germline, CDR1 is GTSNPN, CDR2 SVGIG (reference sequence). V dropped 4 bases and J dropped 8 bases, with 11 bases sitting between them. CDR3: CAWNTRREKLFF. The CDR3, as DNA: TGTGCCTGGAATACTAGGAGAGAAAAACTGTTTTTT.

The V call is TRBV4-2, the J call TRBJ2-2, with D perhaps given as TRBD1 or TRBD2 (5 bases each). V shed 5 bases and J shed 7 bases, with 20 bases lying between them. This CDR3 has 16 amino acids. Germline-derived CDR1 and CDR2 are LGHNA and YNFKEQ. CDR3 protein: CASSEREGTAYGELFF. CDR3 coding DNA: TGTGCCAGCAGCGAGAGGGAAGGGACGGCGTACGGGGAGCTGTTTTTT.

This clone was picked up a small number of times. The chain has TRBV25-1 and TRBJ1-3, with no clear D. Between the trimmed V and J ends, which lost 2 bases and 1 base, there was a span of 9 bases. The CDR3 extends over 15 amino acids. The germline gives CDR1 MGHDK, CDR2 SYGVNS. The CDR3 bases are TGTGCCAGCAGTGAACATGGGGTATCTGGAAACACCATATATTTT. Its protein is CASSEHGVSGNTIYF.

The rearrangement links TRBV2 to TRBJ2-3; D may be TRBD2 (6 bases). Germline V lookup: CDR1 SNHLY, CDR2 FYNNEI. Trimming took off 3 bases at V and 5 bases at J, with 12 bases between the two ends. The CDR3 contains 14 residues. The CDR3 region is CASSDAGWGDTQYF. In DNA form, the CDR3 reads TGTGCCAGCAGTGATGCGGGGTGGGGAGATACGCAGTATTTT.

Written as DNA, the CDR3 is TGTGCCAGCAGGACAGGGGGCTATGGCTACACCTTC. It translates to CASRTGGYGYTF. This chain uses TRBV28 with TRBJ1-2, with TRBD1 identical over 9 bases. The CDR3 covers 12 residues. Germline CDR1 reads MDHEN; CDR2 reads SYDVKM. Trimming took 6 bases from V and 4 from J; bases not matched to a gene: 0.

This chain uses TRBV21-1 with TRBJ1-1; TRBD1 is the table's D call and was not checked against the DNA. TRBV21-1 is labeled a pseudogene. CDR3 length: 16 amino acids. The CDR3 DNA reads TGTGCCAGCAGCAAAGGCAGGGGGCGGGTATGGACTGAAGCTTTCTTT. Its protein product is CASSKGRGRVWTEAFF.

Here the CDR3 DNA reads TGTGCCTGGAGTTTAACGACAGGGAACACTGAAGCTTTCTTT. This gives the protein CAWSLTTGNTEAFF. This sequence joins TRBV30 and TRBJ1-1; a possible D gene is TRBD1 (6 bases). V gave up 2 bases and J gave up 1 base, with 11 bases separating them. Per germline, CDR1 GTSNPN and CDR2 SVGIG (reference sequence). The CDR3 is 14 residues long. The full variable domain, with the rest looked up from reference TRBV30 and TRBJ1-1, is SQTIHQWPATLVQPVGSPLSLECTVEGTSNPNLYWYRQAAGRGLQLLFYSVGIGQISSEVPQNLSASRPQDRQFILSSKKLLLSDSGFYLCAWSLTTGNTEAFFGQGTRLTVV.

The genes are TRBV5-6 and TRBJ2-7; D is unresolved. Germline loops: CDR1 SGHDT, CDR2 YYEEEE. The CDR3 spans 14 residues. V was trimmed by 1 base and J by 9 bases, leaving 17 bases between them. This chain's CDR3 is CASSLRRATAGQYF. The CDR3 region has the DNA TGTGCCAGCAGCTTGAGGCGAGCTACCGCCGGGCAGTACTTC.

The chain carries TRBV7-3 and TRBJ1-1; D gene uncertain. This CDR3 spans 14 amino acids. V lost 2 bases to trimming and J lost 3 bases, with 10 bases between them. Looked up from germline, CDR1 is SGHTA and CDR2 is FQGTGA. The DNA of the CDR3 is TGTGCCAGCAGCTTATTTAACGGGGACACTGAAGCTTTCTTT. It is translated as CASSLFNGDTEAFF.

This clone was detected only once. CDR3 loop: CASSLGDVSGNTIYF. The CDR3 nucleotides are TGCGCCAGCAGCTTGGGGGATGTCTCTGGAAACACCATATATTTT. The chain carries TRBV5-1 and TRBJ1-3; the D is unclear. Deletions cut 0 bases from V and 0 bases from J, with 7 bases between. Germline CDR1 is SGHRS and CDR2 is YFSETQ. The CDR3 runs to 15 residues.

This clone came up once. The chain employs TRBV9 and TRBJ2-2; D possibly uses TRBD1 or TRBD2 (5 bases each). The germline V and J ends were trimmed by 0 bases and 1 base, with 16 bases remaining between them. Germline CDR1 and CDR2: SGDLS and YYNGEE. The CDR3 is 18 residues long. The CDR3 here is CASSVGRWGGLNTGELFF. CDR3 DNA sequence: TGTGCCAGCAGCGTAGGGAGGTGGGGCGGATTGAACACCGGGGAGCTGTTTTTT. Filled out from reference TRBV9 and TRBJ2-2, the complete variable domain reads DSGVTQTPKHLITATGQRVTLRCSPRSGDLSVYWYQQSLDQGLQFLIQYYNGEERAKGNILERFSAQQFPDLHSELNLSSLELGDSALYFCASSVGRWGGLNTGELFFGEGSRLTVL.

The V call is TRBV30, the J call TRBJ1-4; D unresolved. Looked up from germline, CDR1 is GTSNPN and CDR2 is SVGIG (reference sequence). The CDR3 contains 11 residues. Trimming removed 1 base from V and 6 bases from J, with 3 bases in between. The CDR3 spells CAWSAYEKLFF. Here the CDR3 DNA reads TGTGCCTGGAGTGCATATGAAAAACTGTTTTTT.

V and J are TRBV15 and TRBJ2-2; tentative D call: TRBD2 (5 bases). The V and J ends lost 0 bases and 6 bases respectively, with 14 bases between them. This CDR3 is built from 16 residues. CDR1 is LNHNV and CDR2 is YYDKDF in the germline V gene (reference sequence). For the CDR3, the DNA is TGTGCCACCAGCAGAGAGGCTCCCCCCGGGGCCGGGGAGCTGTTTTTT. The encoded protein is CATSREAPPGAGELFF.